The clone carrying this TCR beta chain was counted many times. The sample belongs to a study of T-cell reconstitution after alpha-beta-depleted transplantation in children. CDR3 size: 16 residues. Germline loops: CDR1 SEHNR, CDR2 FQNEAQ (reference sequence). The trim removed 2 bases at V and 10 bases at J, leaving 13 bases unmatched. Unique molecular identifiers were built into the TCRbeta library. TCRdb re-derived calls from the PCR reads in MiXCR, one entry per CDR3 protein. This sample has 150,000 to 200,000 distinct CDR3 sequences, with 6% to 7% found just once. The source material was PBMCs from the stem cell graft donor, sampled from the stem cell graft. The chain combines TRBV7-9 with TRBJ2-1, with TRBD2 matching over 8 bases. This receptor was obtained from a human donor who donated a stem cell graft to a child with Wiskott-Aldrich syndrome. The CDR3 loop reads CASSLSREGHRAEQFF. The CDR3, as DNA: TGTGCCAGCAGCTTAAGCCGGGAGGGTCATCGAGCCGAGCAGTTCTTC.